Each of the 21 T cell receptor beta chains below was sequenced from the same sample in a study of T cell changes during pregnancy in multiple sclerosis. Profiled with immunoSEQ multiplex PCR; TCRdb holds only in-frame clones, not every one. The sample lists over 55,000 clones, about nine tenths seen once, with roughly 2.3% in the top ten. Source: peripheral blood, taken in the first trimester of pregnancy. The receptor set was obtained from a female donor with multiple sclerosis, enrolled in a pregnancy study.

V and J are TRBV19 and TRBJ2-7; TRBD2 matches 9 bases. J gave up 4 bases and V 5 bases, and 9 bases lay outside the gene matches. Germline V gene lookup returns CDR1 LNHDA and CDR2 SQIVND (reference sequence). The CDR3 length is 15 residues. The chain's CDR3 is CASSRNSGGSYEQYF. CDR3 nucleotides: TGTGCCAGTAGTCGGAATAGCGGGGGTTCGTACGAGCAGTACTTC.

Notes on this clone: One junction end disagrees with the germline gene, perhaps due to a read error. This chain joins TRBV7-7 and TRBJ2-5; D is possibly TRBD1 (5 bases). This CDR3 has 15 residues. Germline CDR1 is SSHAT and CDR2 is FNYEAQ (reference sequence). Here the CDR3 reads CASSFGDRPQETQYF. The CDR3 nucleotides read TGTGCTAGCAGCTTTGGAGACAGACCACAAGAGACCCAGTACTTC.

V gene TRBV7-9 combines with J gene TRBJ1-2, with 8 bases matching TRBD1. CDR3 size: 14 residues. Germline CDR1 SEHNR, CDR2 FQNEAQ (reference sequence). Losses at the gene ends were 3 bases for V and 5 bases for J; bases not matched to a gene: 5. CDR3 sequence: CASSFPDRAYGYTF. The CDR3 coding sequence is TGTGCCAGCAGCTTCCCGGACAGGGCTTATGGCTACACCTTC.

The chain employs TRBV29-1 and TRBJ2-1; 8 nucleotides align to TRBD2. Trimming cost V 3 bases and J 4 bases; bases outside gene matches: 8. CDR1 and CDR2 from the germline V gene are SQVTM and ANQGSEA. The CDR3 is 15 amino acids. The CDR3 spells CSVDARGALYNEQFF. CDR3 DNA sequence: TGCAGCGTTGACGCGCGGGGGGCCCTGTACAATGAGCAGTTCTTC.

The DNA for the CDR3 is TGTGCCAGCGGTAGTACCTACTCCTACGAGCAGTACTTC. Amino acids: CASGSTYSYEQYF. The chain is built from TRBV7-9 and TRBJ2-7; the D is unclear. This CDR3 has 13 amino acids. Germline-derived CDR1 and CDR2 are SEHNR and FQNEAQ (reference sequence). The germline V and J ends were trimmed by 8 bases and 0 bases, with 11 bases remaining between them.

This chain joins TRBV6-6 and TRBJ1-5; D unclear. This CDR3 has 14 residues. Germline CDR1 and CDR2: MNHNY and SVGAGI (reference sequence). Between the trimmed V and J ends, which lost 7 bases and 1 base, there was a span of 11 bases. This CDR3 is CASTGLGSNQPQHF. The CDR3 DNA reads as TGTGCCAGCACCGGGTTAGGAAGCAATCAGCCCCAGCATTTT.

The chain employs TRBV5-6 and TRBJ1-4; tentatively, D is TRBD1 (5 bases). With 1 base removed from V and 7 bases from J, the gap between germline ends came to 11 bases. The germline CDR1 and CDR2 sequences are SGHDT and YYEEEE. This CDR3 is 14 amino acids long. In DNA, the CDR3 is TGTGCCAGCAGCTTGCCAGGGAGGCCTGAAAAACTGTTTTTT. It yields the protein CASSLPGRPEKLFF. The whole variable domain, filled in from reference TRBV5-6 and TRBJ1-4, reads DAGVTQSPTHLIKTRGQQVTLRCSPKSGHDTVSWYQQALGQGPQFIFQYYEEEERQRGNFPDRFSGHQFPNYSSELNVNALLLGDSALYLCASSLPGRPEKLFFGSGTQLSVL.

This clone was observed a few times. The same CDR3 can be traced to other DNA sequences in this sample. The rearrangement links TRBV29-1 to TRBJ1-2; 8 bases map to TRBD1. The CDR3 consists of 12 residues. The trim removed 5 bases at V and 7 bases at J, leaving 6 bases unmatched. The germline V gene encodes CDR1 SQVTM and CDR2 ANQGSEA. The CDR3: CSVLTGGLGYTF. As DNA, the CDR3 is TGCAGCGTTCTAACAGGGGGGCTTGGCTACACCTTC.

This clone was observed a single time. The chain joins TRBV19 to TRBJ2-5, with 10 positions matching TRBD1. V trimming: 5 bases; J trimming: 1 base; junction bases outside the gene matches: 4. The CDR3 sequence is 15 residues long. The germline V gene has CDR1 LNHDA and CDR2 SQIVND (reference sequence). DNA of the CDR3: TGTGCCAGTAGTCCGGACAGGGGGTCCCAAGAGACCCAGTACTTC. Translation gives CASSPDRGSQETQYF.

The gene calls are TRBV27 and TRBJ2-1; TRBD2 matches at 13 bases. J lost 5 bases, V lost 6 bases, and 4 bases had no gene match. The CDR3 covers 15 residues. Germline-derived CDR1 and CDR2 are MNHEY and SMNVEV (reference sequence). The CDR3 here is CASRAGLAGHNEQFF. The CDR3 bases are TGTGCCAGCAGAGCGGGACTAGCGGGGCACAATGAGCAGTTCTTC.

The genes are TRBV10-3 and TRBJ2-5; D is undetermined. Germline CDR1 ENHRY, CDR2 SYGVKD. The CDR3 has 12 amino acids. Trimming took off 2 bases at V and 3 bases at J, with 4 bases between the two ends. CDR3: CAISEEEETQYF. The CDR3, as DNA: TGTGCCATCAGTGAGGAGGAAGAGACCCAGTACTTC.

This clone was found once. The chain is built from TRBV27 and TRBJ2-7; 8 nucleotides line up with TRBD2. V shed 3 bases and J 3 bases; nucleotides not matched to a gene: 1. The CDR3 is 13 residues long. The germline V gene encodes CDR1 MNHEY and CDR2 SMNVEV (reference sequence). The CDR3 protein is CASSFAGGYEQYF. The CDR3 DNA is TGTGCCAGCAGTTTCGCGGGGGGCTACGAGCAGTACTTC.

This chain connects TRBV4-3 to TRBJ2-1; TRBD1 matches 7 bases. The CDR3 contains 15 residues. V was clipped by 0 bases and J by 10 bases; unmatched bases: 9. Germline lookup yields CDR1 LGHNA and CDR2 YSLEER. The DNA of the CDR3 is TGCGCCAGCAGCCAAGATCGGACAGGTGGAATGGAGCAGTTCTTC. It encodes CASSQDRTGGMEQFF.

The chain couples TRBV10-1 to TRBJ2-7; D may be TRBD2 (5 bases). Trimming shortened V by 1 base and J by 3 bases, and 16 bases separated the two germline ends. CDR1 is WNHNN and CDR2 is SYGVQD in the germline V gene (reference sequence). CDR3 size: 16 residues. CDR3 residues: CASSEFFRENNYEQYF. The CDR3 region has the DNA TGCGCCAGCAGTGAGTTCTTCCGGGAAAACAACTACGAGCAGTACTTC.

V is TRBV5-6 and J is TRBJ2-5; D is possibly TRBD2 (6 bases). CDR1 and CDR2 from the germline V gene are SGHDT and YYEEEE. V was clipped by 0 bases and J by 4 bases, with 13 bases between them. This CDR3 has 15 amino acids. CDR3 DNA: TGTGCCAGCAGCTTGGTGCTAGACGGGAGAGAGACCCAGTACTTC. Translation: CASSLVLDGRETQYF.

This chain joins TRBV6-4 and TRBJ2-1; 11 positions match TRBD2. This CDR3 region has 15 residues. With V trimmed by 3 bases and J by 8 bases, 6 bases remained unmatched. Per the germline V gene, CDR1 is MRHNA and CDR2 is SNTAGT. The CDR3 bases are TGTGCCAGCAGTGAACTAGCGGGAGCGGGTGATGAGCAGTTCTTC. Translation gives CASSELAGAGDEQFF.

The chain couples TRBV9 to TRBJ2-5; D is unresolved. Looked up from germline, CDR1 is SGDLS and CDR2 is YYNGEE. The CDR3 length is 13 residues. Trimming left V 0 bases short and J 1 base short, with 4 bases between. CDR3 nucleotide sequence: TGTGCCAGCAGCGTAGGGCCCCAAGAGACCCAGTACTTC. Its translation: CASSVGPQETQYF.

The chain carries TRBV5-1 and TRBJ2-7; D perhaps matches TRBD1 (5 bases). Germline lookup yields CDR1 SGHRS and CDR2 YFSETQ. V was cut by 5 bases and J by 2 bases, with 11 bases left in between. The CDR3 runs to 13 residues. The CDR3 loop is CASSETVPYEQYF. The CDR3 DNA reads TGCGCCAGCAGTGAGACAGTCCCCTACGAGCAGTACTTC.

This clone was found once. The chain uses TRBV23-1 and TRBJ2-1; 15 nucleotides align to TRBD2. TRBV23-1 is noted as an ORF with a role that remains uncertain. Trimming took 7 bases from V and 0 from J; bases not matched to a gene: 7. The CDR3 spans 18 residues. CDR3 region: CASTFGTSGRPSYNEQFF. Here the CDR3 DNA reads TGCGCCAGCACCTTCGGGACTAGCGGGAGGCCCTCCTACAATGAGCAGTTCTTC.

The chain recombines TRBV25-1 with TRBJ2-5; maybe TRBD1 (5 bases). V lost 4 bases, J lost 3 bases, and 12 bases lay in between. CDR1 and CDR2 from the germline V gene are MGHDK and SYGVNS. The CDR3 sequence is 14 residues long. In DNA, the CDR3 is TGTGCCAGCAGTGTCCTCTGGGGCGAAGAGACCCAGTACTTC. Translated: CASSVLWGEETQYF.

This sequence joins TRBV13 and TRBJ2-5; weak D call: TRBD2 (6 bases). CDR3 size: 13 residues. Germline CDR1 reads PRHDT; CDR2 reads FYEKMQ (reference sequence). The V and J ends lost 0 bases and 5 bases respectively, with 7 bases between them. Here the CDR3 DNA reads TGTGCCAGCAGCTTAGGCGGAGGGGAGACCCAGTACTTC. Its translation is CASSLGGGETQYF.